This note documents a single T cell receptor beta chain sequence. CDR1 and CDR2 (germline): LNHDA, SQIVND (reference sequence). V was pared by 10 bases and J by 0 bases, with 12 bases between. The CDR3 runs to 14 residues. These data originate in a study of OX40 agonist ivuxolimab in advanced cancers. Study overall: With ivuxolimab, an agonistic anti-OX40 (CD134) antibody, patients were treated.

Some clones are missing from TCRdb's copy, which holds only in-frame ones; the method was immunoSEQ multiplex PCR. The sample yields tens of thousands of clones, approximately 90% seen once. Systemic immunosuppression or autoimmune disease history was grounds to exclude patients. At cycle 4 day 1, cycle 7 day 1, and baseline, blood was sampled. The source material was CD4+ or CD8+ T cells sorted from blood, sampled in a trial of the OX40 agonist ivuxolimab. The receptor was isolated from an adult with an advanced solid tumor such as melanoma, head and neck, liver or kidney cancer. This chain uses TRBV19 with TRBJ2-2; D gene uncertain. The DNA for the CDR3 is TGTGCCACCACAGCACAAGCGAACACCGGGGAGCTGTTTTTT. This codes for CATTAQANTGELFF.